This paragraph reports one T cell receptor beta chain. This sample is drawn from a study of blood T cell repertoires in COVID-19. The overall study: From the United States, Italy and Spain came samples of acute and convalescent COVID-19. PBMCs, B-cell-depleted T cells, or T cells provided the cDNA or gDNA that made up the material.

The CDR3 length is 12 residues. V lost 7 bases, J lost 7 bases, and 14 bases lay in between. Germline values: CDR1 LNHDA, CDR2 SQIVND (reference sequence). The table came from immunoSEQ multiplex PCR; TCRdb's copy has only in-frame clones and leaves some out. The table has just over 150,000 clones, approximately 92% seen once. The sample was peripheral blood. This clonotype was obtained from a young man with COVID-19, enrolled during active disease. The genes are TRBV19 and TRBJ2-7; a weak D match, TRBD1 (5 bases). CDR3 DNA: TGTGCCAGTAACGGCAGGGTAGGAGAGCAGTACTTC. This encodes CASNGRVGEQYF.